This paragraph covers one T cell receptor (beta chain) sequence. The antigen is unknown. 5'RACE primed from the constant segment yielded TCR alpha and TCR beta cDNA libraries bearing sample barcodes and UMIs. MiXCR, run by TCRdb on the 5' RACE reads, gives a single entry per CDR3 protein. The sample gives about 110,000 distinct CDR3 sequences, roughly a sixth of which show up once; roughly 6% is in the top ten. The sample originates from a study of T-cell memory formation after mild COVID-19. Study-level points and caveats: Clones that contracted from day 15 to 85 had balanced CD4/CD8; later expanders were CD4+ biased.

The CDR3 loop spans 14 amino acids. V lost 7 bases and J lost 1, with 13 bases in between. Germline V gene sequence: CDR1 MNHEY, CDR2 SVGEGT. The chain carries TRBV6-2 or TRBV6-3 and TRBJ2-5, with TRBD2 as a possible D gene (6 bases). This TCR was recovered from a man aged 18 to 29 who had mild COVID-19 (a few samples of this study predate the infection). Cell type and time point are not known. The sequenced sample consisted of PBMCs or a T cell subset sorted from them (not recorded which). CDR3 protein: CASTTGDGQETQYF. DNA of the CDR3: TGTGCCAGCACCACGGGGGACGGCCAAGAGACCCAGTACTTC.